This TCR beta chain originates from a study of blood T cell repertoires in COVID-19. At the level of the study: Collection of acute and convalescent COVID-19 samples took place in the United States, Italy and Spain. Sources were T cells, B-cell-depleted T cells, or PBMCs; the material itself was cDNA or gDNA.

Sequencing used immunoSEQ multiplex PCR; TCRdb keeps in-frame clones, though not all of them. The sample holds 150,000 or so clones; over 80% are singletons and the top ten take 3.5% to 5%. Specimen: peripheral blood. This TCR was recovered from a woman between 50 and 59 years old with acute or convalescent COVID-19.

CDR3 bases: TGTGCCAGCAGCCCCGACAGGGGAATTTTGGGCACTGAAGCTTTCTTT. Its protein is CASSPDRGILGTEAFF. This sequence joins TRBV14 and TRBJ1-1; 8 bases match TRBD1. V dropped 4 bases and J dropped 4; count of bases not matched to a gene: 11. The germline V gene has CDR1 SGHDN and CDR2 FVKESK. This CDR3 has 16 residues.